This T cell receptor (beta chain) originates from a study of graft-versus-host responses after intestinal transplantation. Study information: Uniformly, recipients were administered anti-thymocyte globulin induction with subsequent tacrolimus and steroids for around 3 years.

CDR1 is MGHDK, CDR2 SYGVNS, per germline. V lost 3 bases and J 3 bases, leaving 6 bases between the germline ends. The length of the CDR3 is 12 residues. A note on this clone: Its antigen is unknown.

Sequencing was performed with immunoSEQ multiplex PCR; in TCRdb, only in-frame clones are kept and a portion is missing. The sample yields about 25,000 clones, around 80% seen once. This clonotype originated in a human donor who was the organ donor for an intestinal transplant. The rearrangement links TRBV25-1 to TRBJ2-7; D is possibly TRBD2 (5 bases). The source material was unstimulated CD8+ T cells sorted from spleen or lymph node cells, sampled before transplant. The CDR3 reads CASSDGSYEQYF. As DNA, the CDR3 is TGTGCCAGCAGTGATGGGAGCTACGAGCAGTACTTC.